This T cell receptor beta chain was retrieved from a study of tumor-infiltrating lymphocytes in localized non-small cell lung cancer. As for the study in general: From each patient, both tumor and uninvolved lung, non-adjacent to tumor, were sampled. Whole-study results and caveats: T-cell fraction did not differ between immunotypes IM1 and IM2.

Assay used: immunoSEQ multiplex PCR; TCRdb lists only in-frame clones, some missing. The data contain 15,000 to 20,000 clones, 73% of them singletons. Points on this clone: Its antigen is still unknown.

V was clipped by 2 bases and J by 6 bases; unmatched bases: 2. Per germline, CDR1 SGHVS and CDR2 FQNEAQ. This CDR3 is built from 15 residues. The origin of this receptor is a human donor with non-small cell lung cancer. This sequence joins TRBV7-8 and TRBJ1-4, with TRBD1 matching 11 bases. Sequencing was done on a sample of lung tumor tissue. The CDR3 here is CASSLRTGGDEKLFF. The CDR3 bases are TGTGCCAGCAGCTTAAGGACAGGGGGCGATGAAAAACTGTTTTTT.